These T cell receptor beta chains were read from a single sample in a study of blood T cells in healthy people across ages. MiXCR, run by TCRdb on the 5' RACE reads, gives a single entry per CDR3 protein. The sample yields over 450,000 distinct CDR3 sequences, approximately 25% seen once. These data were likewise used in another study, on T cells of mothers and their children.

Sequencing was carried out using blood. These receptors originate from a boy under 18 in good health. Each CDR3 is given with its conserved first and last residue. D genes are given only for firm matches. Clone size is stated in some rows and not others, as once, few, many or a class when expanded.

d_gene: TRBD1
abundance: -
v_gene: TRBV7-2
j_gene: TRBJ1-5
len: 15
CDR3nt: TGTGCCAGCAGCTACAGGGGACCCTCAAATCAGCCCCAGCATTTT
CDR3aa: CASSYRGPSNQPQHF

d_gene: -
abundance: many
v_gene: TRBV7-2
j_gene: TRBJ2-7
len: 13
CDR3nt: TGTGCCAGCAGCTTAGGGGGGCCTTACGAGCAGTACTTC
CDR3aa: CASSLGGPYEQYF

d_gene: TRBD2
abundance: -
v_gene: TRBV2
j_gene: TRBJ2-7
len: 13
CDR3nt: TGTGCCAGCAGACTTAGCGGGGGATACGAGCAGTACTTC
CDR3aa: CASRLSGGYEQYF

d_gene: -
abundance: few
v_gene: TRBV30
j_gene: TRBJ1-6
len: 15
CDR3nt: TGTGCCTGGAGTAGAGTCGGGGAACATAATTCACCCCTCCACTTT
CDR3aa: CAWSRVGEHNSPLHF

d_gene: -
abundance: many
v_gene: TRBV20-1
j_gene: TRBJ1-2
len: 14
CDR3nt: TGCAGTGCTAGGGGGGAACCGGGGGACTATGGCTACACCTTC
CDR3aa: CSARGEPGDYGYTF

d_gene: -
abundance: -
v_gene: TRBV7-3
j_gene: TRBJ1-1
len: 14
CDR3nt: TGTGCCAGCAGTCAGGAACAGGGATTCGCTGAAGCTTTCTTT
CDR3aa: CASSQEQGFAEAFF

d_gene: -
abundance: few
v_gene: TRBV14
j_gene: TRBJ2-1
len: 15
CDR3nt: TGTGCCAGCAGCCCTATTGGGCAGGGTAACAATGAGCAGTTCTTC
CDR3aa: CASSPIGQGNNEQFF

d_gene: -
abundance: -
v_gene: TRBV20-1
j_gene: TRBJ1-6
len: 14
CDR3nt: TGCAGTGCTAGGGAAGCGGGGGCAGGGTCACCCCTCCACTTT
CDR3aa: CSAREAGAGSPLHF

d_gene: TRBD2
abundance: -
v_gene: TRBV3-1
j_gene: TRBJ2-5
len: 19
CDR3nt: TGTGCCAGCAGCCAAGTCTCGGAACTAGCGGGGGGTCCCAGAGAGACCCAGTACTTC
CDR3aa: CASSQVSELAGGPRETQYF

d_gene: -
abundance: -
v_gene: TRBV14
j_gene: TRBJ1-1
len: 13
CDR3nt: TGTGCCAGCAGCCAAGAAAGGATCACTGAAGCTTTCTTT
CDR3aa: CASSQERITEAFF

d_gene: -
abundance: -
v_gene: TRBV29-1
j_gene: TRBJ2-7
len: 13
CDR3nt: TGCAGCGTTGAAGATCTTCAGGACTACGAGCAGTACTTC
CDR3aa: CSVEDLQDYEQYF

d_gene: -
abundance: once
v_gene: TRBV29-1
j_gene: TRBJ1-2
len: 14
CDR3nt: TGCAGCGTGCTAGGCGTAGATACGCTATATGGCTACACCTTC
CDR3aa: CSVLGVDTLYGYTF

d_gene: TRBD1
abundance: -
v_gene: TRBV5-1
j_gene: TRBJ2-5
len: 16
CDR3nt: TGCGCCAGCAGCCCAGATCCCACAGGGGGCACAGAGACCCAGTACTTC
CDR3aa: CASSPDPTGGTETQYF

d_gene: -
abundance: -
v_gene: TRBV20-1
j_gene: TRBJ2-5
len: 14
CDR3nt: TGCAGTGCTGGAGCCTTAGGGTTCCAAGAGACCCAGTACTTC
CDR3aa: CSAGALGFQETQYF

d_gene: -
abundance: few
v_gene: TRBV15
j_gene: TRBJ1-2
len: 16
CDR3nt: TGTGCCACCAGCCCAGGGCTGATGACAGCTAACTATGGCTACACCTTC
CDR3aa: CATSPGLMTANYGYTF

d_gene: -
abundance: -
v_gene: TRBV5-4
j_gene: TRBJ2-5
len: 15
CDR3nt: TGTGCCAGCAGCTTGGGCAGGGGGGAATGGGAGACCCAGTACTTC
CDR3aa: CASSLGRGEWETQYF

d_gene: -
abundance: -
v_gene: TRBV12-3/TRBV12-4
j_gene: TRBJ2-7
len: 15
CDR3nt: TGTGCCAGCAGTTTAAATCGGGCAGTTAGAGAGGAGCAGTACTTC
CDR3aa: CASSLNRAVREEQYF

d_gene: TRBD2
abundance: few
v_gene: TRBV7-9
j_gene: TRBJ2-1
len: 15
CDR3nt: TGTGCCAGCCCTAGCGGGCGGTGGGCTAACAATGAGCAGTTCTTC
CDR3aa: CASPSGRWANNEQFF

d_gene: TRBD2
abundance: few
v_gene: TRBV5-1
j_gene: TRBJ2-5
len: 16
CDR3nt: TGCGCCAGCAGCGTAAATTCCGGGGGGGCTGAAGAGACCCAGTACTTC
CDR3aa: CASSVNSGGAEETQYF

d_gene: -
abundance: -
v_gene: TRBV20-1
j_gene: TRBJ1-5
len: 13
CDR3nt: TGCAGTGCTAGAGATCTGACAGATCAGCCCCAGCATTTT
CDR3aa: CSARDLTDQPQHF

d_gene: -
abundance: -
v_gene: TRBV20-1
j_gene: TRBJ2-4
len: 17
CDR3nt: TGCAGTGCTAGAGTCCCCCCGGGTCTAACAGCCAAAAACATTCAGTACTTC
CDR3aa: CSARVPPGLTAKNIQYF

d_gene: -
abundance: few
v_gene: TRBV12-3/TRBV12-4
j_gene: TRBJ1-2
len: 17
CDR3nt: TGTGCCAGCAGCCCCTTGCTAGGCGGATTCACTGACTATGGCTACACCTTC
CDR3aa: CASSPLLGGFTDYGYTF

d_gene: TRBD2
abundance: once
v_gene: TRBV28
j_gene: TRBJ2-1
len: 16
CDR3nt: TGTGCCAGCAGTTTGGGGGGACTAGCGCTCTACAATGAGCAGTTCTTC
CDR3aa: CASSLGGLALYNEQFF

d_gene: TRBD2
abundance: many
v_gene: TRBV4-2
j_gene: TRBJ2-1
len: 16
CDR3nt: TGTGCCAGCAGCCAAGAGACAGCGGGGGGCTACAATGAGCAGTTCTTC
CDR3aa: CASSQETAGGYNEQFF

d_gene: TRBD2
abundance: few
v_gene: TRBV20-1
j_gene: TRBJ2-1
len: 15
CDR3nt: TGCAGTGTCCTTCAGAGACTAGCGGGAATCGATGAGCAGTTCTTC
CDR3aa: CSVLQRLAGIDEQFF

d_gene: -
abundance: -
v_gene: TRBV9
j_gene: TRBJ2-7
len: 13
CDR3nt: TGTGCCAGCAGCGTCGAGGGGACCTACGAGCAGTACTTC
CDR3aa: CASSVEGTYEQYF

d_gene: -
abundance: -
v_gene: TRBV14
j_gene: TRBJ2-5
len: 15
CDR3nt: TGTGCCAGCAGCCGGGTGGAGGGGATCCAAGAGACCCAGTACTTC
CDR3aa: CASSRVEGIQETQYF

d_gene: -
abundance: once
v_gene: TRBV9
j_gene: TRBJ2-7
len: 15
CDR3nt: TGTGCCAGCAGCGCATGGGCGGAGGAGACCTACGAGCAGTACTTC
CDR3aa: CASSAWAEETYEQYF

d_gene: -
abundance: few
v_gene: TRBV5-1
j_gene: TRBJ2-7
len: 16
CDR3nt: TGCGCCAGCAGCTACCCAGCCAGGGCCTCCTCCTACGAGCAGTACTTC
CDR3aa: CASSYPARASSYEQYF

d_gene: -
abundance: few
v_gene: TRBV20-1
j_gene: TRBJ2-3
len: 14
CDR3nt: TGCAGTGCTCAGGCGGCGGGAAGCACAGATACGCAGTATTTT
CDR3aa: CSAQAAGSTDTQYF

d_gene: TRBD1
abundance: few
v_gene: TRBV2
j_gene: TRBJ2-5
len: 15
CDR3nt: TGTGCCAGCAGTCCCAGCAGGGGGCTAGTGGAGACCCAGTACTTC
CDR3aa: CASSPSRGLVETQYF